The next 6 T cell receptor beta chains were all read from a single sample in a study of blood T cell repertoires in COVID-19. The table came from immunoSEQ multiplex PCR; TCRdb's copy has only in-frame clones and leaves some out. Of about 100,000 clones listed, around 82% are singletons. The sequenced material came from peripheral blood. The receptors shown here come from a man in his 60s with acute or convalescent COVID-19.

The chain links TRBV6-5 to TRBJ1-5; 11 bases match TRBD1. The CDR3 length is 15 residues. The germline V gene encodes CDR1 MNHEY and CDR2 SVGAGI. V gave up 7 bases and J gave up 3 bases; unmatched junction bases: 5. The CDR3 DNA is TGTGCCAGCATGGGACAGGGGGGGGCCAATCAGCCCCAGCATTTT. It specifies CASMGQGGANQPQHF.

The chain couples TRBV2 to TRBJ2-7; 10 bases line up with TRBD2. With 5 bases clipped from V and 0 bases from J, the junction kept 13 bases outside the gene matches. The germline V gene encodes CDR1 SNHLY and CDR2 FYNNEI. CDR3 length: 18 amino acids. The CDR3 loop reads CASSQRLAGARPSYEQYF. The DNA for the CDR3 is TGTGCCAGCAGTCAAAGACTAGCGGGTGCCCGCCCCTCCTACGAGCAGTACTTC.

A few counts support this clone. The gene calls are TRBV30 and TRBJ2-4; the match to TRBD1 covers 12 bases. Looked up from germline, CDR1 is GTSNPN and CDR2 is SVGIG (reference sequence). The CDR3 has 17 amino acids. With 0 bases clipped from V and 8 bases from J, the junction kept 11 bases outside the gene matches. DNA of the CDR3: TGTGCCTGGAGTGTGAAGGGACAGGGGGCGCCTAGTGACATTCAGTACTTC. Translated, it gives CAWSVKGQGAPSDIQYF.

This sequence joins TRBV28 and TRBJ2-7; TRBD1 matches 10 bases. Germline V gives CDR1 MDHEN, CDR2 SYDVKM. There are 15 residues in the CDR3. V lost 1 base, J lost 4 bases, and 4 bases stayed unmatched. The CDR3 DNA reads TGTGCCAGCAGTTTATTGGGGGACAGGGGATACGAGCAGTACTTC. Its protein product is CASSLLGDRGYEQYF.

V usage is TRBV5-1 and J usage is TRBJ1-3; 9 bases map to TRBD1. Germline CDR1 SGHRS, CDR2 YFSETQ. V lost 4 bases to trimming and J lost 0 bases; unmatched junction nucleotides: 2. The CDR3 is 15 amino acids. The chain's CDR3 is CASSADRGSGNTIYF. The CDR3 region has the DNA TGCGCCAGCAGCGCGGACAGGGGCTCTGGAAACACCATATATTTT.

The chain has TRBV18 and TRBJ1-5; D is possibly TRBD1 (5 bases). Germline V gene data show CDR1 as KGHSH and CDR2 as LQKENI. V was shortened by 0 bases and J by 5 bases, with 8 bases between the two germline ends. The length of the CDR3 is 14 residues. The CDR3 coding sequence is TGTGCCAGCTCACCACCTGGGGCGCATCAGCCCCAGCATTTT. It yields the protein CASSPPGAHQPQHF.